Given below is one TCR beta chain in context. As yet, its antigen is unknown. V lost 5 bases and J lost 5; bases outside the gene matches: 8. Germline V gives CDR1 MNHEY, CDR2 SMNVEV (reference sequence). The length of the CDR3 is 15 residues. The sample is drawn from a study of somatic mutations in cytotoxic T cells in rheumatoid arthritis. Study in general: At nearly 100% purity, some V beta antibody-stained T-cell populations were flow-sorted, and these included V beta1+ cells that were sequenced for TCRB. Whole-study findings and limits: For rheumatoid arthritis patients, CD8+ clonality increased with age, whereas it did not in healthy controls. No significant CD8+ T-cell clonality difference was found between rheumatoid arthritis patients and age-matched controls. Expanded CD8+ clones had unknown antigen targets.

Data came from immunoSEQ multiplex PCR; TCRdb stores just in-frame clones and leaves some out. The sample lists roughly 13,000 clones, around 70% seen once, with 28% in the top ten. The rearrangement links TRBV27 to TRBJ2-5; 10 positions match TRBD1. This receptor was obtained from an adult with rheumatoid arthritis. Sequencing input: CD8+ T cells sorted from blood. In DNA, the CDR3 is TGTGCCAGCAGTCCCTCGGGACAGGGGTGGGAGACCCAGTACTTC. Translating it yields CASSPSGQGWETQYF.